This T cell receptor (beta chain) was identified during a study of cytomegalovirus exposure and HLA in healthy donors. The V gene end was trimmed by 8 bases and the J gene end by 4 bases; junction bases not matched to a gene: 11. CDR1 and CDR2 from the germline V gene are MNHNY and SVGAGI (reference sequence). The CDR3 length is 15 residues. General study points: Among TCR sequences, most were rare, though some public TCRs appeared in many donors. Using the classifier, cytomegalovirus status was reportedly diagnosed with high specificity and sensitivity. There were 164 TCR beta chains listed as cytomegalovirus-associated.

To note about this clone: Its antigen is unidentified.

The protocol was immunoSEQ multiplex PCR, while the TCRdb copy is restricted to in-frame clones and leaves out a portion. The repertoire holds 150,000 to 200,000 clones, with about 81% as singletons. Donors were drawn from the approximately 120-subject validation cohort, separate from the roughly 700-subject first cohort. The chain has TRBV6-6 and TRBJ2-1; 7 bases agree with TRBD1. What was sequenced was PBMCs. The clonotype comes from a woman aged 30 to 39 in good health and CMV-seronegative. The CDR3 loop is CASAYRQGEYNEQFF. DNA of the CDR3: TGTGCCAGCGCGTACCGACAGGGAGAATACAATGAGCAGTTCTTC.